This TCR beta chain stems from a study of T cell changes during pregnancy in multiple sclerosis (dated by TCRdb to about 2019). In the study overall: In women with multiple sclerosis, the researchers looked at how the T cell repertoire shifted as pregnancy progressed.

Library prep was done by the immunoSEQ multiplex PCR assay. In TCRdb, the immuneACCESS table is reduced to in-frame sequences with V and J assigned. These tables do not hold every clone; where another copy was compared, an unresolved V gene accounts for under half, and the others remain unexplained. This sample holds 40,000 to 55,000 clones; around 94% were observed only once. Together, the top ten hold just under 0.75% of the sample. Remarks on this clone: The antigen this receptor binds is unknown. Per-nucleotide qualities are absent, and no much larger clonotype sits a single base away.

The germline V gene provides CDR1 MNHNS and CDR2 SASEGT. V is pared back by 0 bases and J by 4 bases, with 12 bases lying between the germline termini. Taken from cysteine to phenylalanine, the CDR3 has 15 residues. The CDR3 DNA has 45 bases and is translated from base 1. The clonotype comes from a female donor with multiple sclerosis, enrolled in a pregnancy study. The sample was CD4+ T cells from peripheral blood mononuclear cells, taken in the third trimester of pregnancy. In this chain, TRBV6-1 is recombined with TRBJ1-2; the D gene is perhaps TRBD1, on 6 matching bases. CDR3 reads: CASSEARGGGYGYTF. The DNA sequence is as follows: TGTGCCAGCAGTGAAGCGCGAGGGGGGGGCTATGGCTACACCTTC.